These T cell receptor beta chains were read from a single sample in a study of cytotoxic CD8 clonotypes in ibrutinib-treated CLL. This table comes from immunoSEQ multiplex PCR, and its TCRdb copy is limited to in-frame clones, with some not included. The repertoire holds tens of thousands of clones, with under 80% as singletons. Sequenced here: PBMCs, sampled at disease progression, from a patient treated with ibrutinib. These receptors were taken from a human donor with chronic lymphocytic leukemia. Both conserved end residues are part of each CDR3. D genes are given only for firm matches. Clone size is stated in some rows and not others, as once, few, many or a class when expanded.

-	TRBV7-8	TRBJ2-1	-	TGTGCCAGCAGCGGGAGGATAGCCTACAATGAGCAGTTCTTC	CASSGRIAYNEQFF
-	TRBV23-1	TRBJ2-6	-	TGCGCCAGCAGTCAACACGGGGCCCGAACCGGGGCCAACGTCCTGACTTTC	CASSQHGARTGANVLTF
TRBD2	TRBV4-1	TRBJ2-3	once	TGCGCCAGCAGCCAAGATCGAGCTAGCGGGGCGGAACTGTATTTT	CASSQDRASGAELYF
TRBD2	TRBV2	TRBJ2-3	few	TGTGCCAGCAGGATCGGTGGGACTAGCGGCACAGATACGCAGTATTTT	CASRIGGTSGTDTQYF
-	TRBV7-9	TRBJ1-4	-	TGTGCCAGCAGCCCGGGAGGTTTGGGCGAAAAACTGTTTTTT	CASSPGGLGEKLFF
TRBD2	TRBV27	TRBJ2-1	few	TGTGCCAGCAGTTTGAGTGCGGGAGGGCTCTACAATGAGCAGTTCTTC	CASSLSAGGLYNEQFF
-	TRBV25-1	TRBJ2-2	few	TGTGCCAGCAGTGAATTTACGGGGACCGGGGAGCTGTTTTTT	CASSEFTGTGELFF
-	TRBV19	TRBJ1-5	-	TGTGCCAGTAGTCTAAGTTCGGGGGGAGGGGTAAGCAAGCCCCAGCATTTT	CASSLSSGGGVSKPQHF
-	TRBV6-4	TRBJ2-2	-	TGTGCCAGCGGGGCTAACACCGGGGAGCTGTTTTTT	CASGANTGELFF
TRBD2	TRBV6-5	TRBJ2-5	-	TGTGCCAGCAGCCGAGGGACTAGCGGCTGGGAGACCCAGTACTTC	CASSRGTSGWETQYF
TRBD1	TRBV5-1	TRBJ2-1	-	TGCGCCAGCAGCGGGGGACAGGGCACAGATGAGCAGTTCTTC	CASSGGQGTDEQFF
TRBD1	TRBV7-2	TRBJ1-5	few	TGTGCCAGCAGCTTAGTGCAGGGGGGAGAACAGCCCCAGCATTTT	CASSLVQGGEQPQHF
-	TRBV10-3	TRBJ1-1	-	TGTGCCATCAGTGAGTCGAACATAGGATCGGCGAACACTGAAGCTTTCTTT	CAISESNIGSANTEAFF
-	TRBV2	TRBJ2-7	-	TGTGCCAGCAGTGCGACTACAGAGCAGTACTTC	CASSATTEQYF
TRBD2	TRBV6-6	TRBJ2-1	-	TGTGCCAGCAGCGACCGAGCGGGGGAGTCGGGCGATGAGCAGTTCTTC	CASSDRAGESGDEQFF
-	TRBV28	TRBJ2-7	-	TGTGCCAGCAGTCTCTCTCGGGCCGGGGGCGGTTACGAGCAGTACTTC	CASSLSRAGGGYEQYF
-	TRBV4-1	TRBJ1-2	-	TGCGCCAGCAGTCAACCCCCGAATGGCTACACCTTC	CASSQPPNGYTF
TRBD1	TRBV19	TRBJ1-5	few	TGTGCCAGTAGACAGGGGCCTAATCAGCCCCAGCATTTT	CASRQGPNQPQHF
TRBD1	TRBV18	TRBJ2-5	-	TGTGCCAGCTCTCCCCGGGACAGGGATGAGACCCAGTACTTC	CASSPRDRDETQYF
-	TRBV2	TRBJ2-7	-	TGTGCCAGCAGTGAAGCGGGGACCTACGAGCAGTACTTC	CASSEAGTYEQYF
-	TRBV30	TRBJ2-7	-	TGTGCCTGGAGTCCGGGTAGCGTCTACGAGCAGTACTTC	CAWSPGSVYEQYF
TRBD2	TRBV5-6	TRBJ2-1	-	TGTGCCAGCAGCTTGGTTAGCGGGGGCTACAATGAGCAGTTCTTC	CASSLVSGGYNEQFF
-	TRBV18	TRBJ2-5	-	TGTGCCAGCTCATCCAGGTACCAAGAGACCCAGTACTTC	CASSSRYQETQYF
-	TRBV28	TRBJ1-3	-	TGTGCCTCCGCCGGGGGGGCTGGAAACACCATATATTTT	CASAGGAGNTIYF
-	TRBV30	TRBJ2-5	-	TGTGCCTGGAGTGTACTCGACAGGCAAGAGACCCAGTACTTC	CAWSVLDRQETQYF
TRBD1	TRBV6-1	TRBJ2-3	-	TGTGCCGCGGGGCCTGGGACAGGGATCACAGATACGCAGTATTTT	CAAGPGTGITDTQYF
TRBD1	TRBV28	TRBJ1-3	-	TGTGCCAGCAGTGGTCCGAGACAGGGGGTGACCTCTGGAAACACCATATATTTT	CASSGPRQGVTSGNTIYF
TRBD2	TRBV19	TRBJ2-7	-	TGTGCCAGTAGTCCTAGCGGGAGGATCTCTGACGAGCAGTACTTC	CASSPSGRISDEQYF
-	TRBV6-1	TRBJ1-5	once	TGTGCCAGCAGTCGGCTCACAGGTCAGAATCAGCCCCAGCATTTT	CASSRLTGQNQPQHF
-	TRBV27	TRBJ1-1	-	TGTGCCAGCAGTTTATCGAACGGTCCTGAAGCTTTCTTT	CASSLSNGPEAFF
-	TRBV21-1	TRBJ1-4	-	TGTGCCAGCAGCCCGACAGGGGAGGGTGAAAAACTGTTTTTT	CASSPTGEGEKLFF
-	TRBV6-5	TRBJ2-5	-	TGTGCCAGCAGCCCGGGACTTTACGTAGAGACCCAGTACTTC	CASSPGLYVETQYF
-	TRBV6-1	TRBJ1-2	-	TGTGCCAGTCACTTTGAGGTTGGGGGCGGTGCTGGCTACACCTTC	CASHFEVGGGAGYTF
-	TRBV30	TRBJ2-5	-	TGTGCCTGGAGTGTAGCCGTGTCCCAGTACTTC	CAWSVAVSQYF
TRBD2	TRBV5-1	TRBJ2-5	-	TGCGCCAGCAGCTTGTTAGCGGGGGAAGAGACCCAGTACTTC	CASSLLAGEETQYF
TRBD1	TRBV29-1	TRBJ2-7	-	TGCAGCGTTGAAGGAGGGTCAGGGGGCGGGTACGAGCAGTACTTC	CSVEGGSGGGYEQYF
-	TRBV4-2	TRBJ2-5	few	TGTGCCAGCAGCCAACTCACTGCAGGGTTCACCCAGTACTTC	CASSQLTAGFTQYF
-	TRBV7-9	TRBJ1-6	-	TGTGCCAGCAGCCCCCCCGGCAGGGATAGTTCACCCCTCCACTTT	CASSPPGRDSSPLHF
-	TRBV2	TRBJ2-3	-	TGTGCCAGCAGTGAAGACAGCACAGATACGCAGTATTTT	CASSEDSTDTQYF
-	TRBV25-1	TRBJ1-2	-	TGTGCCAGCAGTGAGGTCTACCCCCCATATGGCTACACCTTC	CASSEVYPPYGYTF
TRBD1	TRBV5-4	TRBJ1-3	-	TGTGCCAGCAGCTTGGAGGGGGCCGTCTACTCTGGAAACACCATATATTTT	CASSLEGAVYSGNTIYF
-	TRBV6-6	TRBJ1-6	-	TGTGCCAGCAGTTACGGGGAGGCGTCTTTCCTTTCACCCCTCCACTTT	CASSYGEASFLSPLHF
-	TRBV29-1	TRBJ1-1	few	TGCAGCGTTGAAGCCCCAGGGAGGGCCACTGAAGCTTTCTTT	CSVEAPGRATEAFF
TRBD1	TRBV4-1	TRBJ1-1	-	TGCGCCAGCAGCCAAGTACAGGGGGCGCGCACTGAAGCTTTCTTT	CASSQVQGARTEAFF
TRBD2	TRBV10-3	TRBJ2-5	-	TGTGCCATCAGTGAAAGGCTAGCGGGGGGTCAGGAGACCCAGTACTTC	CAISERLAGGQETQYF
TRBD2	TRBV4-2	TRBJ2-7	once	TGTGCCAGCAGCCCGACCGGGACTAGCGGCCCTTTAGAGCAGTACTTC	CASSPTGTSGPLEQYF
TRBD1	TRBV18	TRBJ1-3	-	TGTGCCAGCTCATCCCAGGGGGATGGAAACACCATATATTTT	CASSSQGDGNTIYF
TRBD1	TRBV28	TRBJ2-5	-	TGTGCCAGCAGTAAACCGACCGGGACAGGGGCGGGGACCCAGTACTTC	CASSKPTGTGAGTQYF
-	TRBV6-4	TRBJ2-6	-	TGTGCCACCAGAGCCTTCCGGGACTCCTTGGTCCTGACTTTC	CATRAFRDSLVLTF
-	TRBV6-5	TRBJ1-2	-	TGTGCCAGCAGTTACTCGGGGTTTTCAGGGGTATATGGCTACACCTTC	CASSYSGFSGVYGYTF
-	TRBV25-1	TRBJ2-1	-	TGTGCCAGTCGGGCCCTCTCCATCTACAATGAGCAGTTCTTC	CASRALSIYNEQFF
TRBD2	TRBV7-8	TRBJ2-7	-	TGTGCCAGCAGCTTTAGCGGGGGCCCCTACGAGCAGTACTTC	CASSFSGGPYEQYF
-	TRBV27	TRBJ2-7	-	TGTGCCAGCAGGGAACTGACGGGGGCCGCCGAGCAGTACTTC	CASRELTGAAEQYF
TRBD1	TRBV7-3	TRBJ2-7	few	TGTGCCAGCAGCTTAACTGGCTTGGGACAGGGGTCCACCTACGAGCAGTACTTC	CASSLTGLGQGSTYEQYF
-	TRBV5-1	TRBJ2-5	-	TGCGCCAGCAGCTTCGGGGGGCCTATATTGTTTGAGACCCAGTACTTC	CASSFGGPILFETQYF
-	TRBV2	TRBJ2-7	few	TGTGCCAGCAGTGAGTACGTTTCCTACGAGCAGTACTTC	CASSEYVSYEQYF
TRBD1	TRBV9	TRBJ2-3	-	TGTGCCAGCAGCACCAGGGACGGGACAGGGGTAGATACGCAGTATTTT	CASSTRDGTGVDTQYF
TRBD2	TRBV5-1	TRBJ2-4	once	TGCGCCAGCAGCTTGGGGGCCGGGACTAGCGCCAAGGGCGGAAACATTCAGTACTTC	CASSLGAGTSAKGGNIQYF
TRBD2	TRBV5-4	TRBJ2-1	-	TGTGCCAGCAGCTTATCTAGCGGGGCCTACAATGAGCAGTTCTTC	CASSLSSGAYNEQFF